Each of the 22 T cell receptor beta chains below was sequenced from the same sample in a study of OX40 agonist ivuxolimab in advanced cancers. TCRdb keeps only in-frame clones here, not all; method: immunoSEQ multiplex PCR. This table has 90,000 or so clones, roughly nine tenths appearing once. Sequencing used CD4+ or CD8+ T cells sorted from blood, obtained in a trial of the OX40 agonist ivuxolimab. These receptors came from an adult with an advanced solid tumor such as melanoma, head and neck, liver or kidney cancer.

V and J are TRBV4-1 and TRBJ1-2, with D perhaps TRBD1 (5 bases). V shed 5 bases and J shed 5 bases, with 15 bases lying between them. Germline V gene sequence: CDR1 MGHRA, CDR2 YSYEKL. CDR3 size: 14 residues. The CDR3 bases are TGCGCCAGCAGCGGCGAGCAGGGAAGATATGGCTACACCTTC. This translates into CASSGEQGRYGYTF.

This chain connects TRBV6-5 to TRBJ2-1; 7 bases align to TRBD1. The junction had 7 bases not matched to a gene; V was cut back by 1 base and J by 4 bases. Germline CDR1 reads MNHEY; CDR2 reads SVGAGI. The CDR3 is 16 amino acids. In DNA, the CDR3 is TGTGCCAGCAGTTACTTGAGAGGGACAGTATACAATGAGCAGTTCTTC. This sequence encodes CASSYLRGTVYNEQFF.

The chain employs TRBV7-2 and TRBJ1-1; the D gene is possibly TRBD1 (6 bases). The CDR3 has 14 residues. CDR1 and CDR2 (germline): SGHTA, FQGNSA. The V gene lost 2 bases and the J gene lost 6 bases, with 13 bases spanning the gap. This chain's CDR3 is CASSLSGASAEAFF. DNA of the CDR3: TGTGCCAGCAGCTTATCAGGGGCATCTGCTGAAGCTTTCTTT.

The J gene is TRBJ1-1, the V gene TRBV6-5, with 9 bases lining up with TRBD1. V dropped 6 bases and J dropped 11; count of bases not matched to a gene: 13. Germline-derived CDR1 and CDR2 are MNHEY and SVGAGI. This CDR3 contains 14 residues. The CDR3 here is CASRVPGQGEVAFF. The CDR3 DNA is TGTGCCAGCAGGGTCCCGGGACAGGGAGAGGTGGCTTTCTTT.

The V and J genes are TRBV11-1 and TRBJ2-1, with 9 bases identical to TRBD2. V was pared by 5 bases and J by 4 bases, with 12 bases of the junction left unmatched. Germline V gives CDR1 SGHAT, CDR2 FQDESV (reference sequence). The CDR3 runs to 17 residues. The CDR3 protein is CASSHPIGGGAYNEQFF. The CDR3 DNA reads as TGTGCCAGCAGCCACCCTATTGGCGGGGGGGCATACAATGAGCAGTTCTTC. The whole variable domain, filled in from reference TRBV11-1 and TRBJ2-1, reads EAEVAQSPRYKITEKSQAVAFWCDPISGHATLYWYRQILGQGPELLVQFQDESVVDDSQLPKDRFSAERLKGVDSTLKIQPAELGDSAMYLCASSHPIGGGAYNEQFFGPGTRLTVL.

The chain's CDR3 is CASSLEYRGTYEQYF. CDR3 coding DNA: TGTGCCAGCAGCTTAGAATACAGGGGAACCTACGAGCAGTACTTC. V gene TRBV11-1 combines with J gene TRBJ2-7, with 7 bases identical to TRBD1. Trimming cost V 1 base and J 2 bases; bases outside gene matches: 5. CDR1 and CDR2 from the germline V gene are SGHAT and FQDESV (reference sequence). The CDR3 is made up of 15 amino acids.

The J gene is TRBJ2-3, the V gene TRBV7-8; either TRBD1 or TRBD2 may supply D (5 bases each). The germline V gene has CDR1 SGHVS and CDR2 FQNEAQ. Trimming cost V 7 bases and J 4 bases, with 21 bases left between them. The CDR3 sequence is 16 residues long. The CDR3 DNA reads as TGTGCCAGCACCTCTACCGGGACCCATACAGCAGATACGCAGTATTTT. Residues: CASTSTGTHTADTQYF.

This clone was found once. This chain joins TRBV7-3 and TRBJ2-5; D unclear. Per the germline V gene, CDR1 is SGHTA and CDR2 is FQGTGA. V shed 2 bases and J shed 4 bases, with 14 bases lying between them. The CDR3 is 15 amino acids. The CDR3 reads CASSLSPGPAETQYF. The CDR3 region has the DNA TGTGCCAGCAGCTTATCTCCAGGACCGGCAGAGACCCAGTACTTC.

The rearrangement links TRBV19 to TRBJ1-4; D remains ambiguous. Between the trimmed V and J ends, which lost 5 bases and 0 bases, there was a span of 10 bases. This CDR3 is 15 amino acids long. In germline, CDR1 is LNHDA, CDR2 SQIVND (reference sequence). Written as DNA, the CDR3 is TGTGCCAGTAGTCCTACACGATCAACTAATGAAAAACTGTTTTTT. This encodes CASSPTRSTNEKLFF.

The genes are TRBV4-2 and TRBJ1-2; the D is unclear. CDR3 length equals 13 residues. CDR1 is LGHNA and CDR2 is YNFKEQ in the germline V gene. V was cut by 1 base and J by 6 bases, with 9 bases left in between. The CDR3 spells CASSQGNKDGYTF. The CDR3 DNA reads as TGTGCCAGCAGCCAAGGGAACAAAGATGGCTACACCTTC.

This chain links TRBV7-2 with TRBJ2-5; D might be TRBD2 (5 bases). In germline, CDR1 is SGHTA, CDR2 FQGNSA. Trimming left V 5 bases short and J 0 bases short, with 10 bases between. This CDR3 has 14 residues. CDR3: CASSPDYNQETQYF. The DNA for the CDR3 is TGTGCCAGCAGCCCTGACTACAACCAAGAGACCCAGTACTTC.

The gene calls are TRBV5-4 and TRBJ2-7; D gene unclear. V dropped 0 bases and J dropped 0 bases, with 7 bases sitting between them. Germline CDR1 and CDR2: SGHNT and YYREEE (reference sequence). CDR3 length equals 14 residues. The CDR3 nucleotides read TGTGCCAGCAGCTTGGAGTCGGGCTCCTACGAGCAGTACTTC. Its protein product is CASSLESGSYEQYF.

The gene calls are TRBV19 and TRBJ1-1; D remains unclear. Germline values: CDR1 LNHDA, CDR2 SQIVND (reference sequence). The germline V and J ends were trimmed by 8 bases and 3 bases, with 13 bases remaining between them. The CDR3 spans 13 residues. CDR3 loop: CASETEGDTEAFF. For the CDR3, the DNA is TGTGCCAGTGAGACTGAGGGCGACACTGAAGCTTTCTTT.

This chain uses TRBV5-4 with TRBJ1-1, with 10 bases that match TRBD1. After removal of 0 bases from V and 1 base from J, the junction contained 0 bases not matched to a gene. This CDR3 is 15 amino acids long. Germline V gene lookup returns CDR1 SGHNT and CDR2 YYREEE (reference sequence). This CDR3 reads CASSLGTGGNTEAFF. CDR3 DNA sequence: TGTGCCAGCAGCTTGGGGACAGGGGGGAACACTGAAGCTTTCTTT. The whole variable domain, filled in from reference TRBV5-4 and TRBJ1-1, reads ETGVTQSPTHLIKTRGQQVTLRCSSQSGHNTVSWYQQALGQGPQFIFQYYREEENGRGNFPPRFSGLQFPNYSSELNVNALELDDSALYLCASSLGTGGNTEAFFGQGTRLTVV.

The chain couples TRBV7-2 to TRBJ2-2; perhaps TRBD2 as D (6 bases). V gave up 5 bases and J gave up 5 bases, with 15 bases separating them. The CDR3 contains 15 residues. Germline CDR1 SGHTA, CDR2 FQGNSA. The CDR3 protein is CASSPRGTATGELFF. Written as DNA, the CDR3 is TGTGCCAGCAGCCCCCGCGGGACTGCAACCGGGGAGCTGTTTTTT. The entire variable domain, with the rest obtained from reference TRBV7-2 and TRBJ2-2, is as follows: GAGVSQSPSNKVTEKGKDVELRCDPISGHTALYWYRQSLGQGLEFLIYFQGNSAPDKSGLPSDRFSAERTGGSVSTLTIQRTQQEDSAVYLCASSPRGTATGELFFGEGSRLTVL.

The chain combines TRBV9 with TRBJ2-2, with 11 bases identical to TRBD2. J was trimmed by 4 bases and V by 0 bases; bases with no gene match: 5. The germline V gene has CDR1 SGDLS and CDR2 YYNGEE. CDR3 length equals 17 residues. The CDR3 sequence is CASSVGRLAGFTGELFF. The CDR3 coding sequence is TGTGCCAGCAGCGTAGGGCGACTAGCGGGATTCACCGGGGAGCTGTTTTTT.

This rearrangement joins TRBV4-2 to TRBJ2-5; the match to TRBD2 covers 11 bases. The V segment lost 5 bases and the J segment 5 bases; nucleotides outside the gene matches: 7. Germline V lookup: CDR1 LGHNA, CDR2 YNFKEQ. The CDR3 sequence is 15 residues long. CDR3 region: CASSSTSGKGETQYF. CDR3 nucleotide sequence: TGTGCCAGCAGCTCGACTAGCGGGAAAGGGGAGACCCAGTACTTC.

This clone was seen once. This chain joins TRBV19 and TRBJ1-5; 10 bases match TRBD1. Germline V gene lookup returns CDR1 LNHDA and CDR2 SQIVND (reference sequence). Losses at the gene ends were 6 bases for V and 2 bases for J; bases not matched to a gene: 7. The CDR3 loop spans 16 amino acids. CDR3: CASRGQGRGGNQPQHF. The DNA of the CDR3 is TGTGCCAGTAGGGGACAGGGGAGAGGGGGCAATCAGCCCCAGCATTTT. Complete variable domain (other parts from reference TRBV19 and TRBJ1-5): DGGITQSPKYLFRKEGQNVTLSCEQNLNHDAMYWYRQDPGQGLRLIYYSQIVNDFQKGDIAEGYSVSREKKESFPLTVTSAQKNPTAFYLCASRGQGRGGNQPQHFGDGTRLSIL.

The V gene is TRBV29-1, the J gene TRBJ1-2; no definite D call. Between the trimmed V and J ends, which lost 4 bases and 2 bases, there was a span of 14 bases. In germline, CDR1 is SQVTM, CDR2 ANQGSEA. The CDR3 has 14 residues. CDR3 loop: CSVVPHRGNYGYTF. DNA of the CDR3: TGCAGCGTTGTCCCGCATCGGGGAAACTATGGCTACACCTTC. The whole variable domain, filled in from reference TRBV29-1 and TRBJ1-2, reads SAVISQKPSRDICQRGTSLTIQCQVDSQVTMMFWYRQQPGQSLTLIATANQGSEATYESGFVIDKFPISRPNLTFSTLTVSNMSPEDSSIYLCSVVPHRGNYGYTFGSGTRLTVV.

This chain links TRBV5-1 with TRBJ1-6; a weak D match, TRBD1 (6 bases). Germline assignment: CDR1 SGHRS and CDR2 YFSETQ. The CDR3 is 14 amino acids. The V end was cut by 2 bases, the J end by 8 bases, with 11 bases between. This CDR3 is CASSFSKGDSPLHF. The CDR3 coding sequence is TGCGCCAGCAGCTTTTCGAAGGGGGATTCACCCCTCCACTTT.

The chain links TRBV19 to TRBJ2-2, with TRBD1 matching 7 bases. The ends lost 3 bases at V and 5 bases at J; junction bases unmatched: 3. The CDR3 totals 14 residues. Germline V gene data show CDR1 as LNHDA and CDR2 as SQIVND (reference sequence). CDR3: CASSMLTGTGELFF. CDR3 DNA: TGTGCCAGTAGTATGTTGACAGGGACCGGGGAGCTGTTTTTT. Looking up the rest from reference TRBV19 and TRBJ2-2 gives the full variable domain: DGGITQSPKYLFRKEGQNVTLSCEQNLNHDAMYWYRQDPGQGLRLIYYSQIVNDFQKGDIAEGYSVSREKKESFPLTVTSAQKNPTAFYLCASSMLTGTGELFFGEGSRLTVL.

The rearrangement joins TRBV27 to TRBJ2-5; 7 bases agree with TRBD1. This CDR3 contains 14 residues. The V and J ends lost 5 bases and 7 bases, in that order; junction bases with no gene match: 10. Germline V gene lookup returns CDR1 MNHEY and CDR2 SMNVEV (reference sequence). The CDR3 loop is CASSRPRGLGTQYF. The CDR3 bases are TGTGCCAGCAGTCGACCCAGGGGGTTAGGGACCCAGTACTTC.